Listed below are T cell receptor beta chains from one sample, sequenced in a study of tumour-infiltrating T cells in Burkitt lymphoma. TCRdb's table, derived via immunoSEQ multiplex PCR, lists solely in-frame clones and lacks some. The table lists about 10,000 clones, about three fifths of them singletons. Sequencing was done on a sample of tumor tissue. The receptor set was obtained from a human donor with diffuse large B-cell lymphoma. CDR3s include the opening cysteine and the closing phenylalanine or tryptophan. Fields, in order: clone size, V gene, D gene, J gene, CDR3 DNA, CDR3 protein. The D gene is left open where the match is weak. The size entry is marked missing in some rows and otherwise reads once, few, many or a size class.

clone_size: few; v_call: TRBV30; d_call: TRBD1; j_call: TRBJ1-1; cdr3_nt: TGTGCCTGGGGGACAGGGGGCTACACTGAAGCTTTCTTT; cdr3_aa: CAWGTGGYTEAFF
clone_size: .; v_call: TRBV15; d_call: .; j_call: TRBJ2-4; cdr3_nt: TGTGCCACCAGCAGAGGCTGGCAAAACATTCAGTACTTC; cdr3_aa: CATSRGWQNIQYF
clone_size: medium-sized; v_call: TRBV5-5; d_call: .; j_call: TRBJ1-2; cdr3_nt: TGTGCCAGCAGCCGCGAGGCGGGGGACAATGGCTACACCTTC; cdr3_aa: CASSREAGDNGYTF
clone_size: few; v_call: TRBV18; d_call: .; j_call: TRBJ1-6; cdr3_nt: TGTGCCAGCTCACCAGCGGATGACGATTCACCCCTCCACTTT; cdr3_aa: CASSPADDDSPLHF
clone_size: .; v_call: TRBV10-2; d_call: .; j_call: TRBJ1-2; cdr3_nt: TGCGCCAGCTCCGAGGGGGGCGTCTATGGCTACACCTTC; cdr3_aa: CASSEGGVYGYTF
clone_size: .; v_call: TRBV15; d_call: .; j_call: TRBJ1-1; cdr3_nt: TGTGCCACCAGCAGAGCCCACCCAAGTTCGGGGGGCCAAGCTGAAGCTTTCTTT; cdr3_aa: CATSRAHPSSGGQAEAFF
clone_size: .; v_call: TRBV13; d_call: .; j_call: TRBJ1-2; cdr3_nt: TGTGCCAGCAGCTCGGTGGGGAACTATGGCTACACCTTC; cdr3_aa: CASSSVGNYGYTF
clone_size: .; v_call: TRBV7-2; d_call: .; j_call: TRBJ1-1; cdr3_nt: TGTGCCAGCAGCTTTGACGGCTTAGACACTGAAGCTTTCTTT; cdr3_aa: CASSFDGLDTEAFF
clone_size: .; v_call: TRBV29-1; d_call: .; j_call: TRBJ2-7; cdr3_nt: TGCAGCGTCGCCGGACGGACCTACGAGCAGTACTTC; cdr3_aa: CSVAGRTYEQYF
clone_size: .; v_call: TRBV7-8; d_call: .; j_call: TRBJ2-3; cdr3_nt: TGTGCCAGCAGCTTAGGGTTCGGATACGGGCCAGATACGCAGTATTTT; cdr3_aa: CASSLGFGYGPDTQYF
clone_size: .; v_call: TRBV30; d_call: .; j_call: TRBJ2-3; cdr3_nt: TGTGCCTGGAGTGGGGGGGCGGCAGATACGCAGTATTTT; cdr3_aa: CAWSGGAADTQYF
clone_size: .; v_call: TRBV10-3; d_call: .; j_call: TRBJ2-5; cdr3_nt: TGTGCCATCAGTGAGTCTCTGGAGACCCAGTACTTC; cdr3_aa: CAISESLETQYF
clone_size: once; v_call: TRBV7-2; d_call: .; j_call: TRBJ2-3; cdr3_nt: TGTGCCAGCAGCTTGGTCGAGACGCAGTATTTT; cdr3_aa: CASSLVETQYF
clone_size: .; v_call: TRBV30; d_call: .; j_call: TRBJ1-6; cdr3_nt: TGTGCCTGGACCCCCACTTCCGGATTTAATTCACCCCTCCACTTT; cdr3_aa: CAWTPTSGFNSPLHF
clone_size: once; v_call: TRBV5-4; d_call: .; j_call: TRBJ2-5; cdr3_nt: TGTGCCAGCAGCTTGGCTGGGAGGGAGACCCAGTACTTC; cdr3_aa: CASSLAGRETQYF
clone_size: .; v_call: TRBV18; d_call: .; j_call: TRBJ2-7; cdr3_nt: TGTGCCAGCTCACCTTCCGGGTCCTCCTACGAGCAGTACTTC; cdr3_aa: CASSPSGSSYEQYF
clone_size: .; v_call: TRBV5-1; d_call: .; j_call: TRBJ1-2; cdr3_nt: TGCGCCAGCAACGGGGGGGCAAACTATGGCTACACCTTC; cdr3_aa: CASNGGANYGYTF
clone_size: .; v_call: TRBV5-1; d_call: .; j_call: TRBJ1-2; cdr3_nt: TGCGCCAGCAGCCCTGATCACTGGGTAGGGACCTTC; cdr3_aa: CASSPDHWVGTF
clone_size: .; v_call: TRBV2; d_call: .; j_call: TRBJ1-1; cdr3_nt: TGTGCCAGCACCCTGGACGGCATGGGCACTGAAGCTTTCTTT; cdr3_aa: CASTLDGMGTEAFF
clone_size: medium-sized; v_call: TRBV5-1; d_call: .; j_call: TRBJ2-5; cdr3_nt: TGCGCCAGCAGCTCCTGGGGGGAGACCCAGTACTTC; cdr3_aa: CASSSWGETQYF
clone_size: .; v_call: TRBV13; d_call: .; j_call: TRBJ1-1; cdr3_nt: TGTGCCAGCAGCGGCAACACTGAAGCTTTCTTT; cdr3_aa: CASSGNTEAFF
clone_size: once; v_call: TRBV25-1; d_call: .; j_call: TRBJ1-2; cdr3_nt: TGTGCCAGCAGTTCAGGAGGCAGTTTCTATGGCTACACCTTC; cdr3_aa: CASSSGGSFYGYTF
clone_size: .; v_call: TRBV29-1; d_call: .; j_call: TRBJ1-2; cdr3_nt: TGCAGCATACAGGGAGCTAACTATGGCTACACCTTC; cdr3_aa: CSIQGANYGYTF
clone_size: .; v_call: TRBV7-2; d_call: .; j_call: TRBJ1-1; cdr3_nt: TGTGCCAGCAGCGTGACAGGTGCCACTGAAGCTTTCTTT; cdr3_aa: CASSVTGATEAFF
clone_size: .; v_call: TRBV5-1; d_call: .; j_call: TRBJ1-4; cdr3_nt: TGCGCCAGCAGCTTGCCGGGGCAAGGGGAAAAACTGTTTTTT; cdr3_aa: CASSLPGQGEKLFF
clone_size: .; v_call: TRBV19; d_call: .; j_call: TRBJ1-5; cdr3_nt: TGTGCCAGTAGTATTGGGGCCGTTCGGCCCCAGCATTTT; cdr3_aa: CASSIGAVRPQHF
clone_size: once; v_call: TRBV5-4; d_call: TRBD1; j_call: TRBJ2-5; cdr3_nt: TGTGCCAGCAGAGTAACAGGGGTAGAGACCCAGTACTTC; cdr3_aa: CASRVTGVETQYF
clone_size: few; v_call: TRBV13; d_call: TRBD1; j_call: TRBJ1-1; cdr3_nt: TGTGCCAGCAGCCAAGGACAGGACGGAGCTTTCTTT; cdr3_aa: CASSQGQDGAFF
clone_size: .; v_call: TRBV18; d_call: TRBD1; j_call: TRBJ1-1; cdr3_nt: TGTGCCAGCTCACCCTGGGACAGGGGGAACACTGAAGCTTTCTTT; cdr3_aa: CASSPWDRGNTEAFF
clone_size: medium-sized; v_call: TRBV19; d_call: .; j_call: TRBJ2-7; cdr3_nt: TGTGCCAGTAGTATTGGCAGGTCCTACGAGCAGTACTTC; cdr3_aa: CASSIGRSYEQYF
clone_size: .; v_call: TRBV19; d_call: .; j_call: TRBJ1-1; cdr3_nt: TGTGCCAGTAGTCGAGGAACTGAAGCTTTCTTT; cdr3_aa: CASSRGTEAFF
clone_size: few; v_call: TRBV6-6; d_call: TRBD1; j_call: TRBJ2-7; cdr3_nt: TGTGCCAGCAGCCGCAGGGGACAGGGAGGCGAGCAGTACTTC; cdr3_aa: CASSRRGQGGEQYF
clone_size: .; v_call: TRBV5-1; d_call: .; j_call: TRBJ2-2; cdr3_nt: TGCGCCAGCAGCTTAATGGAGACCAGGGAATCCGGGGAGCTGTTTTTT; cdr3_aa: CASSLMETRESGELFF
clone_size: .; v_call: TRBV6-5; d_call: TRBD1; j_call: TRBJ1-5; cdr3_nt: TGTGCCAGCAGTCCCCAGGGGGATCAGCCCCAGCATTTT; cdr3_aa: CASSPQGDQPQHF
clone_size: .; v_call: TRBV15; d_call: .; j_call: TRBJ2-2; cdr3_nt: TGTGCCATCAGAAATCCCGGCCTCGCGAACACCGGGGAGCTGTTTTTT; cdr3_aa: CAIRNPGLANTGELFF
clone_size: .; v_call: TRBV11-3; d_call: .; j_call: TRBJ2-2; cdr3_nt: TGTGCCAGCAGCTCCGGGACAAAAGGGACCGGGGAGCTGTTTTTT; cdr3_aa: CASSSGTKGTGELFF
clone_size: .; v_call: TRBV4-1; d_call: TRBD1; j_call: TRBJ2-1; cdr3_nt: TGCGCCAGCACCCAGACAGGGAACTCCTACAATGAGCAGTTCTTC; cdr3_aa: CASTQTGNSYNEQFF
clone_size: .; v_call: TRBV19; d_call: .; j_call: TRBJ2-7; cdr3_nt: TGTGCCAGTAGTATAAGGGTTACTGCTAACTACGAGCAGTACTTC; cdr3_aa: CASSIRVTANYEQYF
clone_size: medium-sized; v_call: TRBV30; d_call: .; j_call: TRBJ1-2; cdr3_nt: TGTGCCTGGAGCGACCCCCGTGGCTACACCTTC; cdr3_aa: CAWSDPRGYTF
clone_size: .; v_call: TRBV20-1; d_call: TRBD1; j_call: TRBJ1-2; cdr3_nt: TGCAGTGCTCTCGGGACAGATGGCTACACCTTC; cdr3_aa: CSALGTDGYTF
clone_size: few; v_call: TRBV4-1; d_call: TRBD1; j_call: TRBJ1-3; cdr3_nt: TGCGCCAGCGGCGGACAGGGCGATAACTCTGGAAACACCATATATTTT; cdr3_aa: CASGGQGDNSGNTIYF
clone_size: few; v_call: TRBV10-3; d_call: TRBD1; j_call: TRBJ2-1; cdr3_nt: TGTGCCATCGGGGGACAGGGGTACAATGAGCAGTTCTTC; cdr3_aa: CAIGGQGYNEQFF
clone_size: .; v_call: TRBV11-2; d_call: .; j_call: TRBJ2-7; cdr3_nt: TGTGCCAGCAGCTTAGATAGACAGCTCTACGAGCAGTACTTC; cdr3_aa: CASSLDRQLYEQYF
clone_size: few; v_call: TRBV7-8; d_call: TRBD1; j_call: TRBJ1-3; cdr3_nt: TGTGCCAGCAGCCCGGACAGGGGAAGAGACACCATATATTTT; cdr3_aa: CASSPDRGRDTIYF
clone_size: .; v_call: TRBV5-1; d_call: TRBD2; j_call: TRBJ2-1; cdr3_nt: TGCGCCAGCAGCGCGGGACTAGCGGGGGGGACCTACAATGAGCAGTTCTTC; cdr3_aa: CASSAGLAGGTYNEQFF
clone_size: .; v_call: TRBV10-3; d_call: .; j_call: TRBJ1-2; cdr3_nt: TGTGCCACCAGCGGGAACTATGGCTACACCTTC; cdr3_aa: CATSGNYGYTF
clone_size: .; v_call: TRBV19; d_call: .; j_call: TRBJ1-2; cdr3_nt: TGTGCCAGTAGTATGGGGGACGTAGGCTATGGCTACACCTTC; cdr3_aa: CASSMGDVGYGYTF
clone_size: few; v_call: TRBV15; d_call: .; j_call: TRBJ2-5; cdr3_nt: TGTGCCACCAGCAGAACAAGAGGCACCTTTGAGACCCAGTACTTC; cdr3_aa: CATSRTRGTFETQYF
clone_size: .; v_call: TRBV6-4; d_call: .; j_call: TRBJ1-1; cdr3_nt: TGTGCCAGCAGTGAGGGGTGGGGCACTGAAGCTTTCTTT; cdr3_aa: CASSEGWGTEAFF
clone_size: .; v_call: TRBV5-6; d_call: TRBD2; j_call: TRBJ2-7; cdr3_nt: TGTGCCAGCAGCGCCGGGACTAGCGGGGGGCTCCTCTCCTACGAGCAGTACTTC; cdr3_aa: CASSAGTSGGLLSYEQYF
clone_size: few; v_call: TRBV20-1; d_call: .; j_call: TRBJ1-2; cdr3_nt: TGCAGTGCTGGTAAACACTATGGCTACACCTTC; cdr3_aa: CSAGKHYGYTF
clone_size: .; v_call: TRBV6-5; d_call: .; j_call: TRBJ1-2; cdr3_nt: TGTGCCAGCAGTCCCAGGGACGGCCTCTATGGCTACACCTTC; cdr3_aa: CASSPRDGLYGYTF
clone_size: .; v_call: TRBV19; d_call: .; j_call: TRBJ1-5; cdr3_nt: TGTGCCAGTAGTATCAGGGAATGGGATCAGCCCCAGCATTTT; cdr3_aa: CASSIREWDQPQHF
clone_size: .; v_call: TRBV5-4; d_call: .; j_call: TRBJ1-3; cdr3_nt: TGTGCCAGCAGCTTGGAAGGCTCTGGAAACACCATATATTTT; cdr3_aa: CASSLEGSGNTIYF
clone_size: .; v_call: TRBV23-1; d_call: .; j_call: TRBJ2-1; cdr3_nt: TGCGCCAGCAGTGCGGAGAGCTCCTACAATGAGCAGTTCTTC; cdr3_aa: CASSAESSYNEQFF
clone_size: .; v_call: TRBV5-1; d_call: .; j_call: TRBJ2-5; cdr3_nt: TGCGCCAGCAGCCCGCAAACGGGCCAACAAGAGACCCAGTACTTC; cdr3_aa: CASSPQTGQQETQYF
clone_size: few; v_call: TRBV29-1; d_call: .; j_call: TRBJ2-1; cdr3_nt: TGCAGCGTTGAAGACCGGCGGGAAAACTTCTTC; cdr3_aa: CSVEDRRENFF
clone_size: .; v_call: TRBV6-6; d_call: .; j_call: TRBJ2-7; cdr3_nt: TGTGCCAGCAGTTACGGGCAGGGTTTTTACGAGCAGTACTTC; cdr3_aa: CASSYGQGFYEQYF
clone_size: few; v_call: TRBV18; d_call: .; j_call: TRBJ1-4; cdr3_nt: TGTGCCAGCTCCCACGTCCTCGGAAAACTGTTTTTT; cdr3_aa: CASSHVLGKLFF
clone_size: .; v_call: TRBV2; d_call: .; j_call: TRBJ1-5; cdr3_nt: TGTGCCAGCAGTTTAGACAGAGCCAATCAGCCCCAGCATTTT; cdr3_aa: CASSLDRANQPQHF